A single sample gave rise to the 7 T cell receptor beta chains below, sequenced in a study of regulatory T cells in long-lasting Graves disease. Arm-PCR of CDR3 regions and iRepertoire HTBI primers were the basis on which TCR beta libraries were built. TCRdb processed the multiplex PCR reads anew with MiXCR; each CDR3 protein has one entry. The repertoire holds hundreds of thousands of distinct CDR3 sequences, about 22% seen once, with roughly 7% in the top ten. The time point denotes: persistent/refractory GD, antithyroid drugs over 5 years with positive TRAb. From RNA extracted from PBMCs, the TCR library was made. Source: peripheral blood mononuclear cells (PBMCs), taken when the disease was refractory, from a patient treated with antithyroid drugs. The receptors originated from a female donor with Graves disease.

The gene calls are TRBV28 and TRBJ1-2, with TRBD1 identical over 11 bases. The CDR3 has 15 residues. The trim removed 7 bases at V and 2 bases at J, leaving 6 bases unmatched. Germline V gene lookup returns CDR1 MDHEN and CDR2 SYDVKM. CDR3 protein: CASTGTGGSNYGYTF. The CDR3 DNA sequence: TGTGCCAGCACCGGGACAGGGGGATCCAACTATGGCTACACCTTC.

In its sample, this clonotype was seen a few times. V gene TRBV7-2 combines with J gene TRBJ1-6; TRBD1 might be the D (6 bases). Trimming took 1 base from V and 6 from J, leaving 10 bases between them. Germline V gene sequence: CDR1 SGHTA, CDR2 FQGNSA. This CDR3 spans 15 amino acids. The CDR3 region has the DNA TGTGCCAGCAGCTTAGTGCGGGGGCTTAATTCACCCCTCCACTTT. This gives the protein CASSLVRGLNSPLHF.

This clonotype was observed a few times. The CDR3, as DNA: TGCGCCAGCAGCTTCGGGACAGGGGTTGATTACGAGCAGTACTTC. This sequence encodes CASSFGTGVDYEQYF. The chain joins TRBV5-1 to TRBJ2-7; 10 bases line up with TRBD1. Trimming at V came to 2 bases and at J to 4 bases, leaving 6 bases not matched to a gene. Per the germline V gene, CDR1 is SGHRS and CDR2 is YFSETQ. The CDR3 contains 15 residues.

This clonotype was observed at least ten times. V gene TRBV27 combines with J gene TRBJ2-5; 7 positions agree with TRBD1. Germline V lookup: CDR1 MNHEY, CDR2 SMNVEV (reference sequence). The V gene end was trimmed by 5 bases and the J gene end by 4 bases; junction bases not matched to a gene: 10. The CDR3 covers 15 residues. CDR3 bases: TGTGCCAGCAGTCTCGTACAGGGGATGGGAGAGACCCAGTACTTC. Translated: CASSLVQGMGETQYF.

This clonotype was seen only a few times. The chain joins TRBV12-3 or TRBV12-4 to TRBJ2-1; 7 nucleotides agree with TRBD1. The J segment lost 7 bases and the V segment lost 1 base, leaving 4 bases of the junction unmatched. The CDR3 length is 14 residues. The CDR3 coding sequence is TGTGCCAGCAGTTTAGGGCAGGGGGAAAATGAGCAGTTCTTC. Protein: CASSLGQGENEQFF.

As concerns this clonotype: A read error may be the cause here, since a much bigger clone is one base away. The chain uses TRBV30 and TRBJ1-1; no firm D call. CDR1 is GTSNPN, CDR2 SVGIG, per germline (reference sequence). The CDR3 runs to 12 residues. For the CDR3, the DNA is TGTGTCTGGAGTGCGCCGAACACTGAAGCTTTCTTT. It yields the protein CVWSAPNTEAFF.

The chain recombines TRBV7-9 with TRBJ2-4; possibly TRBD2 for D (6 bases). This CDR3 has 12 amino acids. Germline-derived CDR1 and CDR2 are SEHNR and FQNEAQ (reference sequence). V dropped 4 bases and J dropped 14 bases, with 15 bases sitting between them. This CDR3 reads CASSSSDREKYF. In nucleotides, the CDR3 is TGTGCCAGCAGCTCGTCGGACCGGGAGAAGTACTTC.